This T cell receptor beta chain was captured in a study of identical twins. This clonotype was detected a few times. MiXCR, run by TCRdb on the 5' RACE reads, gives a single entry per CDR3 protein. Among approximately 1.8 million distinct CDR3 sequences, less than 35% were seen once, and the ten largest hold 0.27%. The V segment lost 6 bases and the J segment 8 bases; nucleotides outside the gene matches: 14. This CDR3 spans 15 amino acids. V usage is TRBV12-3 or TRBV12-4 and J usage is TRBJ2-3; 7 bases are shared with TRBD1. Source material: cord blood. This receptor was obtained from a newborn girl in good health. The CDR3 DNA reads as TGTGCCAGCAGCCCAGGGGGTATTAGCGCAGGTACGCAGTATTTT. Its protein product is CASSPGGISAGTQYF.